The 10 T cell receptor beta chains below were found in one sample sequenced in a study of blood T cells in healthy people across ages (dated by TCRdb to between 2015 and 2017). Preparation of the library involved 5' RACE. TCRdb lists the instrument as Illumina HiSeq 2500. A second PCR of about 6 to 12 cycles was performed with a sample-barcoded 5' primer and a J-beta primer mix. Starting from the raw public reads, TCRdb applied fastp trimming at Q25, assembled clones with MiXCR and retained in-frame beta chains. When rows share a CDR3 protein, they turn into one entry using the most common DNA and genes. This sample gives 800,000 to 950,000 distinct CDR3 sequences in total; about 37% of them show up just once. Around 13% of the sample is taken by the ten largest. The sample comprised blood. The receptors originated from a man aged 18 to 29 in good health.

This clonotype was seen only a few times. J is TRBJ2-5 and V is TRBV7-2, with a weak D call TRBD2 (5 bases). Trimming left V 5 bases short and J 5 bases short, with 21 bases between. CDR1 and CDR2 (germline): SGHTA, FQGNSA. CDR3 length equals 16 residues. CDR3 loop: CASSPSSRVGRETQYF. For the CDR3, the DNA is TGTGCCAGCAGCCCTTCATCGAGGGTCGGTAGGGAGACCCAGTACTTC.

A note on this clonotype: This sequence may be a read error, since a much larger clone differs from it by one base. The chain couples TRBV20-1 to TRBJ2-5; D perhaps matches TRBD2 (5 bases). CDR1 and CDR2 (germline): DFQATT, SNEGSKA (reference sequence). This CDR3 spans 13 amino acids. The CDR3 loop is CSAARTSQATQYF. The DNA of the CDR3 is TGCAGTGCTGCAAGGACTTCTCAAGCGACCCAGTACTTC.

This clonotype is a singleton in its sample. A junction boundary mismatches the germline segment, possibly from a read error. The chain has TRBV7-2 and TRBJ2-1; D might be TRBD2 (6 bases). Germline V lookup: CDR1 SGHTA, CDR2 FQGNSA. The CDR3 consists of 15 residues. The CDR3 is CAGSIAPSWGVEQFF. The CDR3 bases are TGTGCCGGCAGCATAGCCCCGTCGTGGGGGGTAGAGCAGTTCTTC.

This clonotype showed up just a few times. The chain is built from TRBV20-1 and TRBJ1-2; perhaps TRBD1 as D (6 bases). Trimming left V 1 base short and J 5 bases short, with 17 bases between. The CDR3 is 15 amino acids. CDR1 DFQATT and CDR2 SNEGSKA come from the germline V gene (reference sequence). The CDR3 region has the DNA TGCAGTGCTAGAGGCGTACAGGGCTGGGTTTATGGCTACACCTTC. Its protein product is CSARGVQGWVYGYTF.

This clonotype was picked up one time. V is TRBV30 and J is TRBJ2-3; TRBD2 might be the D (5 bases). V gave up 6 bases and J gave up 4 bases, with 14 bases separating them. The CDR3 has 13 residues. Germline CDR1 GTSNPN, CDR2 SVGIG (reference sequence). The CDR3: CACYGMSADTQYF. The CDR3 bases are TGTGCCTGCTACGGGATGAGCGCAGATACGCAGTATTTT.

The rearrangement joins TRBV5-6 to TRBJ2-4; 7 bases fit TRBD1. Trimming removed 1 base from V and 4 bases from J; junction bases left unmatched: 5. The length of the CDR3 is 15 residues. In germline, CDR1 is SGHDT, CDR2 YYEEEE. CDR3 DNA sequence: TGTGCCAGCAGCTTGTTCGGGACAGAGAAAAACATTCAGTACTTC. It is translated as CASSLFGTEKNIQYF. The full variable domain, in which reference TRBV5-6 and TRBJ2-4 provide the parts outside the CDR3, is DAGVTQSPTHLIKTRGQQVTLRCSPKSGHDTVSWYQQALGQGPQFIFQYYEEEERQRGNFPDRFSGHQFPNYSSELNVNALLLGDSALYLCASSLFGTEKNIQYFGAGTRLSVL.

V is TRBV3-1 and J is TRBJ2-1, with a weak D call TRBD2 (7 bases). Between the trimmed V and J ends, which lost 1 base and 3 bases, there was a span of 13 bases. Germline assignment: CDR1 LGHDT and CDR2 YNNKEL (reference sequence). The CDR3 contains 16 residues. The chain's CDR3 is CASSQVSGGVYNEQFF. CDR3 bases: TGTGCCAGCAGCCAAGTGTCGGGGGGCGTCTACAATGAGCAGTTCTTC.

The rearrangement uses TRBV7-2 and TRBJ2-5; TRBD1 matches at 7 bases. Germline V gene lookup returns CDR1 SGHTA and CDR2 FQGNSA. This CDR3 is 15 amino acids long. V trimming: 4 bases; J trimming: 1 base; junction bases outside the gene matches: 6. The CDR3 protein is CASSSGTVSQETQYF. The CDR3, as DNA: TGTGCCAGCAGCTCCGGGACAGTTTCCCAAGAGACCCAGTACTTC.

Only a few counts were recorded for this clonotype. The rearrangement uses TRBV15 and TRBJ2-1; TRBD2 matches at 10 bases. In germline, CDR1 is LNHNV, CDR2 YYDKDF (reference sequence). CDR3 length: 19 residues. After removal of 4 bases from V and 0 bases from J, the junction contained 12 bases not matched to a gene. The CDR3 region is CATSTRSGGALGSYNEQFF. The CDR3 nucleotides read TGTGCCACCAGCACCCGCAGCGGGGGGGCCTTAGGCTCCTACAATGAGCAGTTCTTC.

The V gene is TRBV9, the J gene TRBJ1-2; TRBD1 agrees at 10 bases. V trimming: 0 bases; J trimming: 10 bases; junction bases outside the gene matches: 12. The CDR3 runs 16 residues. Germline lookup yields CDR1 SGDLS and CDR2 YYNGEE. The CDR3 region is CASSVGQGASLPDYTF. The DNA for the CDR3 is TGTGCCAGCAGCGTAGGACAGGGGGCGAGTTTACCTGACTACACCTTC.